This T cell receptor beta chain was sequenced in a study of blood T cell repertoires in COVID-19. Study details: PBMCs, B-cell-depleted T cells, or T cells were the source of the cDNA or gDNA that made up the material.

J gave up 2 bases and V 6 bases, and 6 bases lay outside the gene matches. The CDR3 has 14 amino acids. From germline, CDR1 is MNHEY and CDR2 SVGAGI. Under the authors' procedure: Nucleated cell number was recorded as an estimate derived from reference gene primer amplification. Method: immunoSEQ multiplex PCR; TCRdb's copy keeps in-frame clones and lacks some. That table supplies the V and J calls and clone size; D and trimming were determined from the DNA. The data contain fewer than 500,000 clones, roughly nine tenths of them singletons. All enrollees were about 18 to 89 years old and from under 25 US areas. Assignments of participants to cohorts depended upon their own reported clinical history.

The clonotype comes from a woman aged 18 to 35 who had recovered from COVID-19. The V call is TRBV6-5, the J call TRBJ1-2; 7 nucleotides align to TRBD1. Material for sequencing was PBMCs or T cells enriched from blood (not recorded which). The CDR3 DNA sequence: TGTGCCAGCAGACGAATACAGGGGAACTATGGCTACACCTTC. It is translated as CASRRIQGNYGYTF.